A selection of T cell receptor beta chains follows, all from one sample in a study of blood T cell repertoires in COVID-19. Produced via immunoSEQ multiplex PCR; TCRdb's table is partial and in-frame only. The sample comprises about 60,000 clones, 78% of which are singletons, and 25% rests with the top ten. Sequenced input: peripheral blood. The receptors shown here come from a human donor in a cohort sampled during active COVID-19. Both conserved end residues are part of each CDR3.

V gene	J gene	CDR3 protein
TRBV5-6	TRBJ1-4	CASSLAGGEKLFF
TRBV5-1	TRBJ1-1	CASSLLGQENTEAFF
TRBV5-1	TRBJ2-3	CASSLGQGNPTADTQYF
TRBV7-9	TRBJ2-5	CASSRGGGQETQYF
TRBV19	TRBJ1-1	CASSTLWGLDTEAFF
TRBV12-3/TRBV12-4	TRBJ1-5	CASSLLGGQPQHF
TRBV3-1/TRBV3-2	TRBJ1-5	CASSQTGGNQPQHF
TRBV19	TRBJ1-4	CASSTTGSGEKLFF
TRBV11-3	TRBJ1-2	CATGHLYGYTF
TRBV15	TRBJ2-2	CATSPHPGTGELFF
TRBV12-3/TRBV12-4	TRBJ2-3	CASSRTSTDTQYF
TRBV6-5	TRBJ1-3	CATQGAASGNTIYF
TRBV6-5	TRBJ1-5	CASRPDRTSNQPQHF
TRBV5-1	TRBJ2-3	CASSPRSERDTQYF
TRBV28	TRBJ1-6	CASSPRVSPLHF
TRBV4-2	TRBJ2-7	CASSQVGQEGGFYEQYF
TRBV20-1	TRBJ1-2	CSASEASWPYGYTF
TRBV12-3/TRBV12-4	TRBJ1-2	CASSNGQYGYTF
TRBV6-5	TRBJ2-2	CATKGIAGELFF
TRBV5-1	TRBJ1-2	CASSPFRGTEGYTF
TRBV19	TRBJ2-7	CASSTSGTDYEQYF
TRBV15	TRBJ1-4	CATSRDLGTGTEKLFF
TRBV9	TRBJ2-6	CASSDRQGALPGANVLTF
TRBV2	TRBJ2-1	CASIQGGPLIREQFF
TRBV7-2	TRBJ1-5	CASSSTGNSNQPQHF
TRBV19	TRBJ1-5	CASKKRDTRSNQPQHF
TRBV15	TRBJ2-2	CATSRGDRVTGELFF
TRBV4-3	TRBJ2-5	CASSQGASRQETQYF
TRBV27	TRBJ2-5	CASSSPTSGRWQTQYF
TRBV11-2	TRBJ2-7	CASSPDSSYEQYF
TRBV12-3/TRBV12-4	TRBJ2-2	CASRGEHTGELFF
TRBV6-5	TRBJ1-2	CASSPGQVSFYGYTF
TRBV7-9	TRBJ2-2	CASSLASGRNTGELFF
TRBV10-3	TRBJ2-2	CAISRRPGTGNTGELFF